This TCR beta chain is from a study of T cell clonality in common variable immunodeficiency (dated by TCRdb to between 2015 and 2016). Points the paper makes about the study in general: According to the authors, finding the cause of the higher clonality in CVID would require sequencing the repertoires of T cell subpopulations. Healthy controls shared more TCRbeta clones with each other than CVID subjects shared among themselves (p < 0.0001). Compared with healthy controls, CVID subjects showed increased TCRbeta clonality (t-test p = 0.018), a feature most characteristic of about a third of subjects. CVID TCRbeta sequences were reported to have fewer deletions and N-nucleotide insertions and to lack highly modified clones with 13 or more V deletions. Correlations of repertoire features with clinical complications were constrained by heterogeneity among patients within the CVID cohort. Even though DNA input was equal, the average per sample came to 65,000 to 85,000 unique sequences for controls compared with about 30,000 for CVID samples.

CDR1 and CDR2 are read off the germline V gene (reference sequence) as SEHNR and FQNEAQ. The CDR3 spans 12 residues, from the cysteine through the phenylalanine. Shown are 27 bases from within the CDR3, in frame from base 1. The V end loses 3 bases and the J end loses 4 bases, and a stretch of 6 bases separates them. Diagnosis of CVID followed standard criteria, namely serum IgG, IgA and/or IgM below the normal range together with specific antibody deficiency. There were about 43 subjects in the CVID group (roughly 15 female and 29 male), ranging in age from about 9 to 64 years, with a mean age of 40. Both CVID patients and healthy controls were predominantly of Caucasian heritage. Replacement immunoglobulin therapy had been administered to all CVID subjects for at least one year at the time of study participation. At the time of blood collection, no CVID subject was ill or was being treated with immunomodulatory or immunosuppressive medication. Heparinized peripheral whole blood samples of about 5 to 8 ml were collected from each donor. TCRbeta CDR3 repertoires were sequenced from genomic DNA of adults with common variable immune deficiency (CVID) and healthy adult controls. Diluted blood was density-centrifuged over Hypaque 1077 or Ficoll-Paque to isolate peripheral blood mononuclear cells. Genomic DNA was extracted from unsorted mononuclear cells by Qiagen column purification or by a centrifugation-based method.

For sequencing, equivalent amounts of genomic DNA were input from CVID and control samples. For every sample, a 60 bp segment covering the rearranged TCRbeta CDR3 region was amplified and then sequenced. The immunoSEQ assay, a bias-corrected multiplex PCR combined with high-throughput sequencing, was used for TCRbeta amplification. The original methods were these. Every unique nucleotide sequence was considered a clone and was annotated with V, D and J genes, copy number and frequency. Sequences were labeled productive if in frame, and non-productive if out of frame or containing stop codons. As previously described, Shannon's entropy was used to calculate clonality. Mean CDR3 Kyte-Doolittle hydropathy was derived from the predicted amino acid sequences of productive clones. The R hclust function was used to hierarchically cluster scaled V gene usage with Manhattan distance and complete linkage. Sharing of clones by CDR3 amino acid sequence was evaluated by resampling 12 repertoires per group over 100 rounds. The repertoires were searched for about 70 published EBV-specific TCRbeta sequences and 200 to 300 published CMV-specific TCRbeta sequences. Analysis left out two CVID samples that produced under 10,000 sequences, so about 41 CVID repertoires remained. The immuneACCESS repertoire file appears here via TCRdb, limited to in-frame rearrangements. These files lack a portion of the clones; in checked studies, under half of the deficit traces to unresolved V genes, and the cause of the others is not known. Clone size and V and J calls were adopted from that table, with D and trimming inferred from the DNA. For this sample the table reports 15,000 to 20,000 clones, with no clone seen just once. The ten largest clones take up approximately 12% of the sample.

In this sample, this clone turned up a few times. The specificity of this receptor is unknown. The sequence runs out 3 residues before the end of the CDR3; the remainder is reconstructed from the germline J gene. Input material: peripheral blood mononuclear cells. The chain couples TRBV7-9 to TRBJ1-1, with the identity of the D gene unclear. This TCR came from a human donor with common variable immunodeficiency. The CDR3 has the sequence CASSFEGTEAFF. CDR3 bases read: TGTGCCAGCAGCTTTGAGGGCACTGAA.